This is a list of T cell receptor beta chains from one sample in a study of OX40 agonist ivuxolimab in advanced cancers. Libraries were prepared by immunoSEQ multiplex PCR; TCRdb keeps only in-frame clonotypes and omits some of them. The sample has around 76,000 clones, around 87% seen once. Sequencing was performed on CD4+ or CD8+ T cells sorted from blood, taken in a trial of the OX40 agonist ivuxolimab. These receptors were obtained from an adult with an advanced solid tumor such as melanoma, head and neck, liver or kidney cancer. CDR3s include the opening cysteine and the closing phenylalanine or tryptophan. D genes are given only for firm matches. Expanded clones get a size class; other rows say once, few or many, or leave the size out.

size	J	D	V	CDR3	DNA
.	TRBJ2-1	TRBD2	TRBV5-4	CASSFGGGAMYNEQFF	TGTGCCAGCAGCTTCGGCGGGGGGGCCATGTACAATGAGCAGTTCTTC
.	TRBJ1-1	.	TRBV7-2	CASSSTRTRNTEAFF	TGTGCCAGCAGCAGTACGAGGACACGGAACACTGAAGCTTTCTTT
.	TRBJ2-3	TRBD2	TRBV5-1	CASSLGGGATTDTQYF	TGCGCCAGCAGCTTGGGCGGGGGGGCAACCACAGATACGCAGTATTTT
.	TRBJ2-5	.	TRBV7-2	CASSWMGPETQYF	TGTGCCAGCAGCTGGATGGGACCCGAGACCCAGTACTTC
.	TRBJ2-7	.	TRBV18	CASSPQGDEQYF	TGTGCCAGCTCACCACAGGGAGACGAGCAGTACTTC
.	TRBJ2-6	.	TRBV19	CASSIFGGSGANVLTF	TGTGCCAGTAGTATCTTTGGGGGATCTGGGGCCAACGTCCTGACTTTC
once	TRBJ2-7	TRBD1	TRBV30	CAWCPGQGDEQYF	TGTGCCTGGTGCCCGGGACAGGGTGACGAGCAGTACTTC
.	TRBJ2-1	.	TRBV18	CASSPGSDEQFF	TGTGCCAGCTCACCAGGGAGCGATGAGCAGTTCTTC
.	TRBJ1-2	.	TRBV7-2	CASSLPPNRYGGYTF	TGTGCCAGCAGCTTACCGCCCAACAGGTACGGCGGCTACACCTTC
once	TRBJ1-2	.	TRBV5-4	CASSLLGGYGYTF	TGTGCCAGCAGCCTTTTAGGGGGCTATGGCTACACCTTC
.	TRBJ2-7	TRBD1	TRBV18	CASSPWTGSSYEQYF	TGTGCCAGCTCACCCTGGACAGGATCCTCCTACGAGCAGTACTTC
.	TRBJ1-1	TRBD1	TRBV27	CASSPRQGRGTEAFF	TGTGCCAGCAGTCCCCGACAGGGACGGGGAACTGAAGCTTTCTTT
few	TRBJ2-5	.	TRBV5-1	CASNYLSQETQYF	TGCGCCAGCAACTATTTGAGCCAAGAGACCCAGTACTTC
.	TRBJ2-2	TRBD2	TRBV7-2	CASTASAGGPATGELFF	TGTGCCAGCACCGCAAGCGCGGGGGGGCCGGCCACCGGGGAGCTGTTTTTT
.	TRBJ1-5	TRBD1	TRBV28	CASREPGQSYQPQHF	TGTGCCAGCAGGGAGCCGGGACAGAGCTATCAGCCCCAGCATTTT
.	TRBJ1-6	.	TRBV5-4	CASRGQRGSYNSPLHF	TGTGCCAGCCGGGGACAAAGAGGCTCCTATAATTCACCCCTCCACTTT
.	TRBJ1-4	.	TRBV15	CATSRQPEGANEKLFF	TGTGCCACCAGCAGGCAACCGGAGGGGGCTAATGAAAAACTGTTTTTT
.	TRBJ1-3	TRBD1	TRBV4-2	CASGSLGQGATGNTIYF	TGTGCCAGCGGAAGTTTAGGACAGGGGGCGACTGGAAACACCATATATTTT
.	TRBJ2-3	TRBD1	TRBV6-5	CASSQGQGARDTQYF	TGTGCCAGCAGTCAGGGACAGGGGGCGAGAGATACGCAGTATTTT
.	TRBJ1-1	.	TRBV30	CAWTPETVAFF	TGTGCCTGGACCCCGGAGACTGTGGCTTTCTTT
.	TRBJ1-1	.	TRBV13	CASSLGVLQAFF	TGTGCCAGCAGCTTGGGGGTCCTCCAAGCTTTCTTT
once	TRBJ2-1	TRBD2	TRBV9	CASSVTSANSYNEQFF	TGTGCCAGCAGCGTGACTAGCGCCAACTCCTACAATGAGCAGTTCTTC
.	TRBJ2-7	TRBD2	TRBV4-2	CASSVTAGVTYEQYF	TGTGCCAGCAGTGTTACAGCGGGAGTCACGTACGAGCAGTACTTC
.	TRBJ1-1	TRBD1	TRBV7-8	CASSLGLTGGGEAFF	TGTGCCAGCAGCTTAGGCCTAACAGGGGGAGGCGAAGCTTTCTTT
.	TRBJ2-1	TRBD1	TRBV19	CASSIQGATNEQFF	TGTGCCAGTAGTATTCAGGGGGCGACCAATGAGCAGTTCTTC
once	TRBJ2-7	TRBD2	TRBV11-2	CASSFETSGAYEQYF	TGTGCCAGCAGCTTTGAGACTAGCGGGGCCTACGAGCAGTACTTC
.	TRBJ1-2	TRBD1	TRBV9	CASSSRTGGEGYTF	TGTGCCAGCAGCTCCCGGACAGGGGGAGAGGGCTACACCTTC
.	TRBJ1-5	TRBD1	TRBV7-2	CASSFGQGGQPQHF	TGTGCCAGCAGCTTCGGACAGGGCGGTCAGCCCCAGCATTTT
.	TRBJ2-2	.	TRBV2	CASSEARTNTGELFF	TGTGCCAGCAGTGAAGCGCGCACGAACACCGGGGAGCTGTTTTTT
.	TRBJ2-7	.	TRBV4-3	CASSQTGGSEQYF	TGCGCCAGCAGCCAAACTGGAGGTTCCGAGCAGTACTTC
.	TRBJ1-1	.	TRBV11-2	CASSLGNSPTEAFF	TGTGCCAGCAGCTTAGGGAATTCTCCTACTGAAGCTTTCTTT
.	TRBJ1-2	TRBD1	TRBV28	CASSLTGAGYGYTF	TGTGCCAGCAGCCTAACAGGGGCCGGCTATGGCTACACCTTC
.	TRBJ1-1	.	TRBV6-1	CASSERRLNTEAFF	TGTGCCAGCAGTGAAAGACGGTTGAACACTGAAGCTTTCTTT
.	TRBJ1-2	.	TRBV11-1	CASSFTDSGYGYTF	TGTGCCAGCAGCTTTACGGACTCCGGCTATGGCTACACCTTC
.	TRBJ2-7	.	TRBV12-2	CASRFIRDRALDEQYF	TGTGCAAGTCGCTTCATAAGGGACAGGGCGCTCGACGAGCAGTACTTC
.	TRBJ2-2	.	TRBV7-9	CASSLDGGTGELFF	TGTGCCAGCAGCTTAGATGGGGGCACCGGGGAGCTGTTTTTT
.	TRBJ1-1	.	TRBV10-3	CAISGGRVLNTEAFF	TGTGCCATCAGTGGAGGCAGGGTCCTGAACACTGAAGCTTTCTTT
.	TRBJ2-1	.	TRBV7-2	CASSLNSYNEQFF	TGTGCCAGCAGCTTAAACTCCTACAATGAGCAGTTCTTC
.	TRBJ2-1	.	TRBV6-5	CASRRDLYNEQFF	TGTGCCAGCCGCCGGGACTTATACAATGAGCAGTTCTTC
.	TRBJ1-5	.	TRBV6-1	CASSRLAGDNQPQHF	TGTGCCAGCAGTAGACTGGCAGGCGACAATCAGCCCCAGCATTTT
.	TRBJ1-5	TRBD1	TRBV6-1	CASSLRQGSNQPQHF	TGTGCCAGCAGTCTTCGACAGGGGTCCAATCAGCCCCAGCATTTT
.	TRBJ1-2	.	TRBV6-5	CASSFQGASDGYTF	TGTGCCAGCAGTTTCCAAGGGGCGTCCGACGGCTACACCTTC
.	TRBJ2-2	.	TRBV6-6	CASSYGHLNTGELFF	TGTGCCAGCAGTTACGGGCATCTGAACACCGGGGAGCTGTTTTTT
.	TRBJ1-3	.	TRBV6-1	CASSESVTYF	TGTGCCAGCAGTGAATCCGTGACATATTTT
.	TRBJ1-3	.	TRBV7-2	CASSLSIAGASGNTIYF	TGTGCCAGCAGCTTATCGATTGCCGGGGCCTCTGGAAACACCATATATTTT
.	TRBJ2-7	.	TRBV18	CASSPLGNEQYF	TGTGCCAGCTCACCCCTAGGCAACGAGCAGTACTTC
once	TRBJ2-1	.	TRBV5-8	CASSLANLPGWGNEQFF	TGTGCCAGCAGCTTGGCCAATTTGCCCGGGTGGGGCAATGAGCAGTTCTTC
.	TRBJ1-3	.	TRBV5-1	CASKRPDPGNTIYF	TGCGCCAGCAAGAGGCCTGACCCTGGAAACACCATATATTTT
.	TRBJ2-5	.	TRBV5-6	CASSATGVQETQYF	TGTGCCAGCAGCGCCACCGGGGTCCAAGAGACCCAGTACTTC
.	TRBJ2-5	TRBD2	TRBV19	CATSGGLAEETQYF	TGTGCCACCTCGGGGGGACTAGCGGAAGAGACCCAGTACTTC
once	TRBJ2-3	.	TRBV13	CASGQSGTDTQYF	TGTGCCAGCGGACAGTCTGGCACAGATACGCAGTATTTT
.	TRBJ1-1	TRBD1	TRBV7-3	CASSQTGGRITEAFF	TGTGCCAGCAGCCAGACAGGGGGCAGGATCACTGAAGCTTTCTTT
.	TRBJ1-1	.	TRBV5-4	CASSLRLQNTEAFF	TGTGCCAGCAGCTTGAGGCTACAGAACACTGAAGCTTTCTTT
.	TRBJ1-1	.	TRBV18	CASSPPTGLNTEAFF	TGTGCCAGCTCACCCCCTACAGGGTTGAACACTGAAGCTTTCTTT
.	TRBJ2-1	.	TRBV2	CASGVRGYNEQFF	TGTGCCAGCGGGGTTCGGGGTTACAATGAGCAGTTCTTC